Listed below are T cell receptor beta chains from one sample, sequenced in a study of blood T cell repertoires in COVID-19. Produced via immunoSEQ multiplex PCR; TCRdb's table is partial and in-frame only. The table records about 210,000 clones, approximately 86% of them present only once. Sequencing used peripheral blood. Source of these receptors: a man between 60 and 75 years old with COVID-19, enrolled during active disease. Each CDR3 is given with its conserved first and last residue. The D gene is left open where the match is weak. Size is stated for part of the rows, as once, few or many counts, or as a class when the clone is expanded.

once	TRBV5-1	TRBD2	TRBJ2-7	CASSLPGLAAYEQYF	TGCGCCAGCAGCTTACCGGGACTAGCGGCCTACGAGCAGTACTTC
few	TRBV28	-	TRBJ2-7	CASTVGTGSGEQYF	TGTGCCAGCACCGTGGGGACGGGGAGCGGGGAGCAGTACTTC
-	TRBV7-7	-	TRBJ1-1	CASSLHSDFAGNTEAFF	TGTGCCAGCAGCTTGCATTCCGACTTTGCTGGGAACACTGAAGCTTTCTTT
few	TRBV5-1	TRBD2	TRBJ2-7	CASSLVRLARYEQYF	TGCGCCAGCAGCTTGGTACGACTAGCCCGCTACGAGCAGTACTTC
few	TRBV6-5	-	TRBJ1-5	CASGFSNQPQHF	TGTGCCAGCGGCTTTAGCAATCAGCCCCAGCATTTT
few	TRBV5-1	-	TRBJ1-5	CASSPQAGDQPQHF	TGCGCCAGCAGCCCCCAGGCAGGGGATCAGCCCCAGCATTTT
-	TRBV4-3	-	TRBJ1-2	CASSQDQAGGYTF	TGCGCCAGCAGCCAAGATCAGGCGGGTGGCTACACCTTC
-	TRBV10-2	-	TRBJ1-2	CASSVGGDYGYTF	TGCGCCAGCAGTGTGGGGGGGGACTATGGCTACACCTTC
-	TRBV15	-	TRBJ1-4	CATSSLDEKLFF	TGTGCCACCAGCAGCCTCGATGAAAAACTGTTTTTT
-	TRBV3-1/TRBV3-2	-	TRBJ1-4	CASSQDDSPIGKLFF	TGTGCCAGCAGCCAGGATGACAGCCCAATCGGGAAACTGTTTTTT
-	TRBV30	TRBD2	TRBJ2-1	CAWSPSGLAGGRRRQFF	TGTGCCTGGAGCCCATCCGGACTAGCGGGAGGTAGAAGACGGCAGTTCTTC
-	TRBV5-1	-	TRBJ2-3	CASSLASRGDTQYF	TGCGCCAGCAGCTTGGCAAGCAGGGGAGATACGCAGTATTTT
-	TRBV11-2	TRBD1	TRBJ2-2	CASSTPWGQEAGELFF	TGTGCCAGCAGCACGCCCTGGGGACAGGAGGCCGGGGAGCTGTTTTTT
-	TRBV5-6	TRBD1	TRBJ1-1	CASSLGPQGGNEAFF	TGTGCCAGCAGCTTGGGACCACAGGGGGGGAATGAAGCTTTCTTT
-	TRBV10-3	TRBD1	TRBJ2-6	CAISVGQVSSGANVLTF	TGTGCCATCAGTGTGGGACAGGTTTCCTCTGGGGCCAACGTCCTGACTTTC
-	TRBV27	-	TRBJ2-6	CASRAAGANVLTF	TGTGCCAGCAGGGCAGCTGGGGCCAACGTCCTGACTTTC
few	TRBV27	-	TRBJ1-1	CASSLGQNTEAFF	TGTGCCAGCAGTTTGGGACAGAACACTGAAGCTTTCTTT
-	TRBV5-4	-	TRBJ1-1	CASSRTDNTEAFF	TGTGCCAGCAGCCGGACAGACAACACTGAAGCTTTCTTT
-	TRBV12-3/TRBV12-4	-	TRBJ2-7	CASSPSVHEQYF	TGTGCCAGCAGCCCTAGCGTGCACGAGCAGTACTTC
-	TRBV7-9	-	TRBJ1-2	CASSLRGRVEGYTF	TGTGCCAGCAGCCTGCGCGGGCGGGTGGAAGGCTACACCTTC
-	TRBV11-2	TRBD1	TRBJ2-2	CASSSRDRAVGELFF	TGTGCCAGCAGCTCCCGGGACAGGGCAGTCGGGGAGCTGTTTTTT
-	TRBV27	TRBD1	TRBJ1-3	CASSSYGQGSSGNTIYF	TGTGCCAGCAGTTCCTACGGACAGGGGAGCTCTGGAAACACCATATATTTT
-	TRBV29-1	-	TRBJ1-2	CSVLHGTNYGYTF	TGCAGCGTCTTGCACGGGACTAACTATGGCTACACCTTC
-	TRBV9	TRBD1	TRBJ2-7	CASSAQTGTYSYEQYF	TGTGCCAGCAGCGCCCAGACAGGGACCTACTCCTACGAGCAGTACTTC
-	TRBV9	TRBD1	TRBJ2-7	CASSLGQGSNYEQYF	TGTGCCAGCAGCCTTGGACAGGGGAGCAACTACGAGCAGTACTTC
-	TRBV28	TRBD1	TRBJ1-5	CASRPVTGGASQPQHF	TGTGCCAGCAGGCCCGTTACAGGGGGCGCTTCCCAGCCCCAGCATTTT
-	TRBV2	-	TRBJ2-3	CASERQSTDTQYF	TGTGCCAGCGAGCGGCAGAGCACAGATACGCAGTATTTT
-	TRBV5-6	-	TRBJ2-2	CASSLSRAANTGELFF	TGTGCCAGCAGCTTGAGCAGGGCGGCGAACACCGGGGAGCTGTTTTTT
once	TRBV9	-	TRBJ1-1	CASSPRHGMMNTEAFF	TGTGCCAGCAGCCCCCGACACGGAATGATGAACACTGAAGCTTTCTTT
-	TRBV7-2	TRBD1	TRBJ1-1	CASSFPGGTEAFF	TGTGCCAGCAGCTTCCCAGGGGGCACTGAAGCTTTCTTT
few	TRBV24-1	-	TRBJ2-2	CATSRAGDTNTGELFF	TGTGCCACCAGTAGGGCAGGGGATACGAACACCGGGGAGCTGTTTTTT
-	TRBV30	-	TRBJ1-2	CAWSGGIGGYTF	TGTGCCTGGAGTGGAGGGATCGGTGGCTACACCTTC
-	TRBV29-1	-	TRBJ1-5	CSVMTGLDQPQHF	TGCAGCGTTATGACGGGACTCGATCAGCCCCAGCATTTT
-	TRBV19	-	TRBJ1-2	CASSIERSGYTF	TGTGCCAGTAGTATAGAAAGGAGCGGCTACACCTTC
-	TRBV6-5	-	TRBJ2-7	CASSYIRSYEQYF	TGTGCCAGCAGTTATATCCGCTCCTACGAGCAGTACTTC
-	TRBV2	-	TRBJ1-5	CASSELYSNQPQHF	TGTGCCAGCAGTGAGTTGTATAGCAATCAGCCCCAGCATTTT
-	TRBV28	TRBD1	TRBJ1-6	CASRPRDRGNSPLHF	TGTGCCAGCAGACCTCGGGACAGGGGAAATTCACCCCTCCACTTT
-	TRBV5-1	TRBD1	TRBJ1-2	CASSLLVGQGERGYTF	TGCGCCAGCAGCTTGCTGGTGGGACAGGGCGAACGTGGCTACACCTTC
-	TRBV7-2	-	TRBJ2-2	CASSLWGPSNTGELFF	TGTGCCAGCAGCTTATGGGGCCCTTCGAACACCGGGGAGCTGTTTTTT
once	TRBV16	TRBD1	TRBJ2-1	CASSQGTGNYNEQFF	TGTGCCAGCAGCCAAGGGACAGGGAACTACAATGAGCAGTTCTTC